The T cell receptor (beta chain) under discussion was sequenced for a study of blood T cells in healthy people across ages. In the study overall: Template switching captured about one barcoded beta molecule per two T cells. Findings of the study overall: Researchers said unsorted PBMCs prevented a conclusive naive versus antigen-experienced comparison. Among long-lived donors, naive CD4+ cells were more numerous and diversity higher than in aged donors.

About this clonotype itself: The antigen is unknown.

Peripheral blood was drawn, about 10 milliliters per donor. V was trimmed by 5 bases and J by 4 bases, leaving 8 bases between them. Germline assignment: CDR1 MDHEN and CDR2 SYDVKM. The CDR3 spans 12 residues. A second PCR, run for about 6 to 11 cycles, used a sample-barcoded 5' primer plus a J-beta primer mix. From the 5' RACE reads, TCRdb called clonotypes with MiXCR, one entry per CDR3 protein. Among approximately 800,000 distinct CDR3 sequences, more than 55% were seen once, and the ten largest hold approximately 24%. The clonotype comes from a man between 40 and 49 years old in good health. The J gene is TRBJ1-2, the V gene TRBV28, with D uncertain. Sequencing was carried out using blood. The CDR3: CASSTNSYGYTF. The CDR3 DNA sequence: TGTGCCAGCAGTACCAACAGCTATGGCTACACCTTC.